The 10 T cell receptor beta chains below were found in one sample sequenced in a study of blood T cell repertoires in COVID-19. TCRdb's copy holds only in-frame clones and misses some; the assay was immunoSEQ multiplex PCR. The sample yields roughly 200,000 clones, approximately 83% seen once. Sequenced sample: peripheral blood. These TCRs come from a woman in her twenties or thirties with COVID-19, enrolled during active disease.

Written as DNA, the CDR3 is TGTGCCAGCAGCAAGCCTCTTCATCGGGACAGCATGAACACCGGGGAGCTGTTTTTT. It yields the protein CASSKPLHRDSMNTGELFF. The chain joins TRBV21-1 to TRBJ2-2; the D segment call TRBD1 is taken from the table without a DNA check. TRBV21-1 is given as a pseudogene. CDR3 length: 19 amino acids.

The chain has TRBV29-1 and TRBJ2-5; TRBD2 aligns across 13 bases. Trimming cost V 6 bases and J 8 bases; bases outside gene matches: 12. Germline V gives CDR1 SQVTM, CDR2 ANQGSEA. The CDR3 sequence is 15 residues long. The CDR3 nucleotides read TGCAGCGTGGACTTGGGACTAGCGGGAAGAAGAACCCAGTACTTC. It yields the protein CSVDLGLAGRRTQYF.

This chain joins TRBV11-2 and TRBJ2-5, with TRBD1 matching 7 bases. The J segment lost 2 bases and the V segment lost 3 bases, leaving 0 bases of the junction unmatched. This CDR3 is 13 amino acids long. Germline CDR1 reads SGHAT; CDR2 reads FQNNGV. The CDR3 DNA is TGTGCCAGCAGCTTGGACAGGCAAGAGACCCAGTACTTC. Translating it yields CASSLDRQETQYF.

This rearrangement joins TRBV5-1 to TRBJ2-7; 10 bases agree with TRBD2. V gave up 1 base and J gave up 6 bases; unmatched junction bases: 4. Per the germline V gene, CDR1 is SGHRS and CDR2 is YFSETQ. The length of the CDR3 is 14 residues. The CDR3, as DNA: TGCGCCAGCAGCTTGTTGGGACTAGCGAGCGAGCAGTACTTC. The encoded protein is CASSLLGLASEQYF. The variable domain in full, with the rest retrieved from reference TRBV5-1 and TRBJ2-7, is KAGVTQTPRYLIKTRGQQVTLSCSPISGHRSVSWYQQTPGQGLQFLFEYFSETQRNKGNFPGRFSGRQFSNSRSEMNVSTLELGDSALYLCASSLLGLASEQYFGPGTRLTVT.

This clone was recorded only once. The rearrangement links TRBV7-3 to TRBJ1-1, with no clear D. V was trimmed by 5 bases and J by 1 base, leaving 8 bases between them. The CDR3 sequence is 13 residues long. Per the germline V gene, CDR1 is SGHTA and CDR2 is FQGTGA. In DNA form, the CDR3 reads TGTGCCAGCAGCCTACAGTCGAACACTGAAGCTTTCTTT. Translated, it gives CASSLQSNTEAFF.

The chain has TRBV28 and TRBJ1-2, with D maybe TRBD1 (5 bases). The CDR3 length is 14 residues. Trimming left V 3 bases short and J 2 bases short, with 10 bases between. Germline CDR1 is MDHEN and CDR2 is SYDVKM. The CDR3 here is CASSFPGGNYGYTF. The DNA of the CDR3 is TGTGCCAGCAGTTTCCCCGGGGGGAACTATGGCTACACCTTC.

This chain uses TRBV4-3 with TRBJ2-2; D unresolved. V gave up 0 bases and J gave up 4 bases, with 12 bases separating them. The germline gives CDR1 LGHNA, CDR2 YSLEER. This CDR3 is built from 16 residues. The CDR3 region is CASSQEIRHFTGELFF. Here the CDR3 DNA reads TGCGCCAGCAGCCAAGAGATCAGACACTTCACCGGGGAGCTGTTTTTT.

The CDR3 is CASSRVSEGQTQYF. CDR3 coding DNA: TGTGCCAGCAGCCGCGTGTCGGAGGGGCAGACCCAGTACTTC. This chain connects TRBV7-2 to TRBJ2-5, with D possibly TRBD2 on 6 matching bases. Trimming removed 5 bases from V and 6 bases from J, with 16 bases in between. This CDR3 spans 14 amino acids. The V gene's germline CDR1 is SGHTA and CDR2 FQGNSA.

The chain carries TRBV18 and TRBJ1-2; D call uncertain. V dropped 4 bases and J dropped 3 bases, with 12 bases sitting between them. The CDR3 runs 14 residues. The germline V gene encodes CDR1 KGHSH and CDR2 LQKENI. CDR3 sequence: CASSLSRGDYGYTF. The CDR3 DNA reads as TGTGCCAGCTCACTATCCCGGGGAGACTATGGCTACACCTTC.

This clone came up once. V gene TRBV27 combines with J gene TRBJ2-1; weak D call: TRBD1 (6 bases). Germline V gives CDR1 MNHEY, CDR2 SMNVEV (reference sequence). The V and J ends lost 0 bases and 13 bases respectively, with 10 bases between them. The CDR3 runs 12 residues. The CDR3 coding sequence is TGTGCCAGCAGTTTATCGGGGGCAGTACAGTTCTTC. Protein product: CASSLSGAVQFF.